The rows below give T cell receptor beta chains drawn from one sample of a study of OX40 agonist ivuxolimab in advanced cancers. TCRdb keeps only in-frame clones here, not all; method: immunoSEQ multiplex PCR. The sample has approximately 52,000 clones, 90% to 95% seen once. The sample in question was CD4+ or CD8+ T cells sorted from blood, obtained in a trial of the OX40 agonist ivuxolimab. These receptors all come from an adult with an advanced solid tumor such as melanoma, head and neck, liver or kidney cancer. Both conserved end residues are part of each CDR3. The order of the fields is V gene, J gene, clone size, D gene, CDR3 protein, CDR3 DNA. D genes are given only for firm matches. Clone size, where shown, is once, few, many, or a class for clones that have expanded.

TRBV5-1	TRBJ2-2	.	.	CASSFTGTVLAGNTGELFF	TGCGCCAGCAGCTTCACCGGGACGGTACTTGCCGGGAATACCGGGGAGCTGTTTTTT
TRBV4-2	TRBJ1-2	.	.	CASSQEAVLNYGYTF	TGTGCCAGCAGCCAAGAGGCAGTCTTAAACTATGGCTACACCTTC
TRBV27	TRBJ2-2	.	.	CASSSLNTGELFF	TGTGCCAGCAGTTCTCTGAACACCGGGGAGCTGTTTTTT
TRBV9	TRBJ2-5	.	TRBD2	CASSVATSGRETQYF	TGTGCCAGCAGCGTAGCTACTAGCGGGAGGGAGACCCAGTACTTC
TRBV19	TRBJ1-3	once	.	CASSSNPVPSGNTIYF	TGTGCCAGTAGTTCAAACCCGGTCCCCTCTGGAAACACCATATATTTT
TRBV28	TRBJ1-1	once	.	CASRHLAGVDTEAFF	TGTGCCAGCAGGCACCTGGCAGGGGTGGACACTGAAGCTTTCTTT
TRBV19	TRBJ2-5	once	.	CASSIGGLETQYF	TGTGCCAGTAGTATAGGTGGACTAGAGACCCAGTACTTC
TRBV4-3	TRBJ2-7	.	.	CASSQGLYYEQYF	TGCGCCAGCAGCCAAGGACTGTACTACGAGCAGTACTTC
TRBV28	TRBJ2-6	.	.	CASSRTTPQGAGANVLTF	TGTGCCAGCAGCCGAACCACCCCGCAGGGTGCAGGGGCCAACGTCCTGACTTTC
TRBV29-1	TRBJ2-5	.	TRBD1	CSVMGQGIVETQYF	TGCAGCGTTATGGGACAGGGGATCGTGGAGACCCAGTACTTC
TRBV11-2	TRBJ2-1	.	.	CASSLVSEQFF	TGTGCCAGCAGCTTAGTGTCTGAGCAGTTCTTC
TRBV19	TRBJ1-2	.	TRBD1	CASNNRGAYGYTF	TGTGCCAGTAACAACAGGGGCGCCTATGGCTACACCTTC
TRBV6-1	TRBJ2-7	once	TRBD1	CASSDSTGVRREQYF	TGTGCCAGCAGTGATTCCACAGGGGTTAGGCGCGAGCAGTACTTC